This entry is about one T cell receptor beta chain. The target of this receptor is not known. Base qualities are not provided; no much larger clone lies one nucleotide away. The data are from a study of control samples from healthy donors and cancer patients (dated by TCRdb to the early 2020s). The library was built by means of the immunoSEQ multiplex PCR assay. The table comes from immuneACCESS by way of TCRdb, which keeps in-frame sequences with V and J called. Part of the clones is missing from these tables; in studies checked, under half for an unresolved V gene and the rest for unknown reasons. The sample table records some 130,000 clones; around 90% of these occur just once. The leading ten clones occupy more than 2% of the sample. Inclusive of the bounding cysteine and phenylalanine, the CDR3 is 14 residues long. Only the CDR3 portion is preserved as DNA: 42 bases, with reading frame beginning at the first base. According to the germline V gene, CDR1 reads MGHDK and CDR2 reads SYGVNS. Ends trimmed: V by 3 bases, J by 8 bases; bases unmatched to a gene: 4.

Sequencing was done on a sample of blood. The rearranged segments are TRBV25-1 and TRBJ1-2; 12 middle bases align to TRBD1. The source is a man aged 18 to 30 in good health. The CDR3 amino acid sequence is: CASSEGQGAYGYTF. The nucleotide sequence is TGTGCCAGCAGTGAGGGACAGGGGGCTTACGGCTACACCTTC.